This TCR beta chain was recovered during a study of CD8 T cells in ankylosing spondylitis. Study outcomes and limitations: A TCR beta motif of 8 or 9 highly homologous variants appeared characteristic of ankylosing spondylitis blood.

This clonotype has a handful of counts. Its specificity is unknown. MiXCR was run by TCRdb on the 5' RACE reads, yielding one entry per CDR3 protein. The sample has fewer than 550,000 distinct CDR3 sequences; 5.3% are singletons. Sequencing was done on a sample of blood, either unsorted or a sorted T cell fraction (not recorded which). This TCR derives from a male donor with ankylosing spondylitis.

DNA for the CDR3: TGTGCCAGCAGCTTAGCCAGCGGCGGGACTCGCGGCTACACCTTC. Its protein product is CASSLASGGTRGYTF. V gene TRBV7-9 combines with J gene TRBJ1-2, with D possibly being TRBD1 (5 bases). The CDR3 sequence is 15 residues long. V was cut by 0 bases and J by 8 bases, with 16 bases left in between. Germline-derived CDR1 and CDR2 are SEHNR and FQNEAQ (reference sequence).